This T cell receptor beta chain was captured in a study of cytomegalovirus exposure and HLA in healthy donors. Study information: From HLA-typed donors, an early data release held around 85 million unique TCRs.

The length of the CDR3 is 14 residues. V was clipped by 5 bases and J by 2 bases; unmatched bases: 5. The germline gives CDR1 MDHEN, CDR2 SYDVKM. Primers: 60 Vbeta forward and 13 Jbeta reverse. The method was immunoSEQ multiplex PCR; TCRdb's version includes in-frame clones alone and lacks a portion of them. The table shows some 130,000 clones, with 80% occurring only once. This receptor was identified in a man aged 25-45 years in good health and CMV-seronegative. The sequencing sample was made of PBMCs. The rearrangement uses TRBV28 and TRBJ1-1; the match to TRBD1 covers 7 bases. The CDR3 DNA reads as TGTGCCAGCAGTGCCGGGACAGCCAACACTGAAGCTTTCTTT. This sequence encodes CASSAGTANTEAFF.